The following is a T cell receptor (beta chain) sequence with its context. It has no known antigen specificity. Libraries were constructed by bulk RNA-seq. The TruSeq Stranded RNA sample prep kit was used to generate libraries of poly-A-enriched mRNA from an input of about 0.98 ug total RNA. Paired-end sequencing was performed on a HiSeq 2500, with each sample sequenced in triplicate. RNA-seq read length was 125 nucleotides per mate. From the authors' description of their analysis: Reads were trimmed and aligned to hg38 with STAR v2.7, with quality control by FASTQC, RSeQC and multiqc. Salmon 0.14.1 was used to quantify gene expression levels as transcripts per million (TPM). Principal component analysis suggested that transcriptomic profiles were not driven by trial, library batch, sequencing batch, treatment regimen or sex. Each entry corresponds to one CDR3 protein sequence from reads that TCRdb reprocessed, and DNA is not given. In this record, the V and J calls reflect TCRdb's handling and not the investigators' own analysis. This sample holds 250 to 350 distinct CDR3 sequences; over 90% were observed only once. The ten largest clones add up to approximately 25% of the sample.

The germline V gene (reference sequence) gives CDR1 as MNHNY and CDR2 as SVGAGI. Including the terminal cysteine and phenylalanine, the CDR3 comprises 14 residues. DNA is not recorded here. The sample's time point label, in plain terms: major or complete molecular response after front-line TKI therapy. Around 15 CML patients made up the patient cohort, and matched post-remission samples were obtained for some of these patients. This sample is part of a study of alternative splicing in chronic myeloid leukemia remission (dated by TCRdb to 2018 to 2021). Turning to the overall study: Remission specimens from the trials were collected at major or complete molecular response, at 12 or 24 months of TKI therapy. In terms of female/male counts, the diagnosis samples were 11/5, the remission samples were 8/3 and the controls were 2/4. Nine CML samples, seven diagnostic and two matched remission, were obtained from the French Persistem study. Total leukocytes from peripheral blood collected in EDTA were used as the trial diagnostic specimens. Median ages of 54 years at diagnosis, about 59 at remission and 30 to 45 for healthy controls were recorded. RNA sequencing was used to profile peripheral blood from chronic-phase CML patients at diagnosis and at remission, and the results were compared with those from healthy donors. Trizol was used to extract total RNA from peripheral blood mononuclear cells of diagnosis, remission and control samples. Eight or nine diagnostic specimens, together with matched remission specimens, were obtained from the RESIST (imatinib), ENESTxtnd (nilotinib) and PINNACLE (nilotinib plus pegylated interferon) trials. The investigation overall reported the following: Blood cell composition differed strongly depending on the timepoint, moving from an enrichment of myeloid progenitors at diagnosis to an enrichment of mature lymphoid cells at remission. At remission, blood cell composition was reshaped to resemble that of the lymphoid cell-enriched normal controls.

The TCR originated in an adult with chronic myeloid leukemia. Recombination connected TRBV6-6 to TRBJ2-7; with no DNA, the TCRdb D assignment of TRBD2 cannot be verified. This specimen was PBMCs or total blood leukocytes (not recorded which), taken during remission. The CDR3: CASSYSAGDYEQYF.